The present TCR beta chain was sequenced within a study of shared clonotypes between healthy human individuals. V was pared by 3 bases and J by 7 bases, with 19 bases between. Germline V CDR1 and CDR2: SGHNT, YENEEA. There are 16 residues in the CDR3. Whole-study findings and limits: Across subsets, estimated richness was generally greater for naive than for memory populations. Clonotypes shared by all four sorted-subset donors had higher generation probabilities than non-shared clonotypes.

Concerning this clone itself: Its matching antigen is unknown.

Here immunoSEQ multiplex PCR was the method, and the copy in TCRdb shows in-frame clones only, minus some. The data show 850,000 to 1,100,000 clones, approximately 80% seen once. This clonotype originated in a man aged 18 to 29 in good health. Some clones in this sample may be carry-over from other donors' samples. The chain links TRBV11-3 to TRBJ2-1, with D maybe TRBD1 (7 bases). Source material: memory CD4+ T cells from PBMCs. Subset of the sample: CD45RA-negative fraction. For the CDR3, the DNA is TGTGCCAGCAGCTTGGAGGGGACAGCTGGGCGGAATGAGCAGTTCTTC. Translating gives CASSLEGTAGRNEQFF. The entire variable domain, with the rest obtained from reference TRBV11-3 and TRBJ2-1, is as follows: EAGVVQSPRYKIIEKKQPVAFWCNPISGHNTLYWYLQNLGQGPELLIRYENEEAVDDSQLPKDRFSAERLKGVDSTLKIQPAELGDSAVYLCASSLEGTAGRNEQFFGPGTRLTVL.